The 18 T cell receptor beta chains below were found in one sample sequenced in a study of T cells after yellow fever vaccination (dated by TCRdb to between 2018 and 2020). Reading the label with the study, this specimen's treatment or condition is: live attenuated yellow fever vaccine strain. To prepare the library, 5' RACE was applied. TCRdb shows the sequencer as Illumina HiSeq 2500. TCRdb reprocessing: public reads trimmed at Q25 with fastp, clones called with MiXCR, in-frame beta chains kept. Every entry covers one CDR3 protein and lists the most common genes and DNA from its rows. This sample gives about 580,000 distinct CDR3 sequences in total; around a sixth of them show up just once. The leading ten clones occupy 17% of the sample. This specimen was PBMCs, taken 4 to 5 days after the first yellow fever vaccination. Every receptor here comes from a man aged 18 to 29 who received the YFV17D yellow fever vaccine.

This clonotype was seen repeatedly, ten times or more. This chain connects TRBV12-3 or TRBV12-4 to TRBJ2-3, with 8 positions matching TRBD2. This CDR3 comprises 15 residues. V lost 3 bases, J lost 2 bases, and 4 bases stayed unmatched. The CDR3 here is CASSFRAGVTDTQYF. The CDR3 region has the DNA TGTGCCAGCAGTTTCCGAGCGGGGGTCACAGATACGCAGTATTTT.

V is TRBV27 and J is TRBJ2-3, with 12 positions matching TRBD2. V was clipped by 3 bases and J by 7 bases; unmatched bases: 5. Per the germline V gene, CDR1 is MNHEY and CDR2 is SMNVEV (reference sequence). This CDR3 comprises 15 residues. CDR3 in amino acids: CASSFASGGANTQYF. The CDR3 coding sequence is TGTGCCAGCAGTTTTGCTAGCGGGGGGGCGAATACGCAGTATTTT.

This clonotype was observed a few times. The chain combines TRBV4-3 with TRBJ1-2; 7 nucleotides align to TRBD1. This CDR3 is 13 amino acids long. Losses at the gene ends were 5 bases for V and 7 bases for J; bases not matched to a gene: 7. Per the germline V gene, CDR1 is LGHNA and CDR2 is YSLEER. The CDR3 bases are TGCGCCAGCAGCGACCTGACAGGGTTTGGCTACACCTTC. This encodes CASSDLTGFGYTF.

In this sample, this clonotype turned up a few times. This rearrangement joins TRBV4-1 to TRBJ1-2, with D unclear. V dropped 6 bases and J dropped 0 bases, with 17 bases sitting between them. CDR1 and CDR2 from the germline V gene are MGHRA and YSYEKL. This CDR3 spans 16 amino acids. The CDR3, as DNA: TGCGCCAGCAGACACCCCGCTGCAGGAACTAACTATGGCTACACCTTC. As protein: CASRHPAAGTNYGYTF.

This clonotype was seen a handful of times. The gene calls are TRBV7-2 and TRBJ2-1; D is unclear. The CDR3 consists of 15 residues. V lost 6 bases, J lost 1 base, and 13 bases lay in between. CDR1 is SGHTA, CDR2 FQGNSA, per germline. This CDR3 reads CASSPTMVSYNEQFF. Written as DNA, the CDR3 is TGTGCCAGCAGTCCCACTATGGTTTCCTACAATGAGCAGTTCTTC.

Only a few counts were recorded for this clonotype. The rearrangement links TRBV5-1 to TRBJ1-6; D is undetermined. Trimming pared 3 bases from V and 14 bases from J, leaving 24 bases between. The CDR3 consists of 16 residues. Germline V gives CDR1 SGHRS, CDR2 YFSETQ. CDR3 residues: CASSSLGGGSPVALHF. DNA of the CDR3: TGCGCCAGCAGCTCTCTTGGTGGAGGCTCCCCGGTCGCCCTCCACTTT.

In this sample, this clonotype turned up a few times. The CDR3 coding sequence is TGTGCCAGCCTTAGGCCCAGTAGCACAGATACGCAGTATTTT. It translates to CASLRPSSTDTQYF. The chain joins TRBV2 to TRBJ2-3; D not resolved. Trimming left V 8 bases short and J 0 bases short, with 12 bases between. The CDR3 runs 14 residues. Germline lookup yields CDR1 SNHLY and CDR2 FYNNEI.

This clonotype was seen more than once but under ten times. The gene calls are TRBV5-4 and TRBJ2-7; 12 bases match TRBD1. V trimming: 4 bases; J trimming: 6 bases; junction bases outside the gene matches: 11. CDR1 is SGHNT and CDR2 is YYREEE in the germline V gene (reference sequence). This CDR3 comprises 16 residues. CDR3 in amino acids: CASSRQPGTGGAEQYF. The CDR3 DNA follows: TGTGCCAGCAGCCGTCAGCCCGGGACAGGGGGCGCCGAGCAGTACTTC.

The V call is TRBV28, the J call TRBJ2-2, with D hard to call. In germline, CDR1 is MDHEN, CDR2 SYDVKM. V was clipped by 4 bases and J by 0 bases, with 6 bases between them. This CDR3 is built from 14 residues. CDR3 region: CASSSTPNTGELFF. CDR3 coding DNA: TGTGCCAGCAGTTCGACACCGAACACCGGGGAGCTGTTTTTT.

This clonotype has a single count. The genes are TRBV5-8 and TRBJ2-7, with D possibly being TRBD2 (7 bases). V dropped 0 bases and J dropped 7 bases, with 11 bases sitting between them. The CDR3 runs to 13 residues. The germline V gene has CDR1 SGHTS and CDR2 YDEGEE. CDR3 in DNA: TGTGCCAGCAGCTTGGCCGGGGGGCGAGAGCAGTACTTC. Amino acids: CASSLAGGREQYF.

The chain employs TRBV30 and TRBJ2-2; no clear D gene. Germline CDR1 reads GTSNPN; CDR2 reads SVGIG (reference sequence). The CDR3 extends over 11 amino acids. V was shortened by 3 bases and J by 8 bases, with 7 bases between the two germline ends. The CDR3 region has the DNA TGTGCCTGGAGAAGGTTGGGGGAGCTGTTTTTT. Translated: CAWRRLGELFF. The full variable domain, completed using reference TRBV30 and TRBJ2-2, is SQTIHQWPATLVQPVGSPLSLECTVEGTSNPNLYWYRQAAGRGLQLLFYSVGIGQISSEVPQNLSASRPQDRQFILSSKKLLLSDSGFYLCAWRRLGELFFGEGSRLTVL.

J is TRBJ2-7 and V is TRBV12-3 or TRBV12-4, with D possibly TRBD1 on 5 matching bases. This CDR3 has 12 residues. V lost 0 bases to trimming and J lost 6 bases, with 6 bases between them. Written as DNA, the CDR3 is TGTGCCAGCAGTTTAGCGGGGCTCGAGCAGTACGTC. It encodes CASSLAGLEQYV.

The CDR3 loop reads CSALGLLNTEAFF. The CDR3 DNA reads as TGCAGTGCCTTGGGGCTTCTGAACACTGAAGCTTTCTTT. The rearrangement joins TRBV20-1 to TRBJ1-1, with D perhaps matching TRBD1 (5 bases). Germline CDR1 reads DFQATT; CDR2 reads SNEGSKA (reference sequence). V shed 6 bases and J shed 0 bases, with 11 bases lying between them. This CDR3 is 13 amino acids long.

The chain links TRBV12-3 or TRBV12-4 to TRBJ2-2; 8 positions agree with TRBD2. Trimming removed 3 bases from V and 4 bases from J; junction bases left unmatched: 13. The CDR3 contains 18 residues. The CDR3 loop reads CASSFGWAGGRLTGELFF. The CDR3 DNA follows: TGTGCCAGCAGTTTCGGCTGGGCGGGGGGACGGCTCACCGGGGAGCTGTTTTTT.

The gene calls are TRBV9 and TRBJ1-1, with no clear D. Trimming shortened V by 6 bases and J by 5 bases, and 14 bases separated the two germline ends. The CDR3 length is 13 residues. Germline V CDR1 and CDR2: SGDLS, YYNGEE. CDR3 sequence: CASNTVMGTEAFF. The CDR3, as DNA: TGTGCCAGCAACACGGTGATGGGGACTGAAGCTTTCTTT.

This clonotype has a handful of counts. The V gene is TRBV6-1, the J gene TRBJ1-1; D may be TRBD1 (6 bases). Trimming removed 8 bases at V and 1 base at J, with 14 bases between. The length of the CDR3 is 14 residues. Germline V gives CDR1 MNHNS, CDR2 SASEGT. The CDR3, as DNA: TGTGCCAGCGACACGGGACATCGGAACACTGAAGCTTTCTTT. It is translated as CASDTGHRNTEAFF.

Concerning this clonotype itself: A much larger clone differs from this one at a single base, so this may be a read error. The genes are TRBV15 and TRBJ1-1; D is ambiguous. CDR3 length: 13 residues. Germline V gives CDR1 LNHNV, CDR2 YYDKDF (reference sequence). V lost 5 bases, J lost 4 bases, and 11 bases lay in between. The CDR3 DNA is TGTGCCACCAGCGAACAGATGATCACTGAAGCTTTCTTT. Translating gives CATSEQMITEAFF.

The chain uses TRBV7-8 and TRBJ1-5; D not resolved. The CDR3 runs to 16 residues. CDR1 and CDR2 (germline): SGHVS, FQNEAQ. Trimming removed 5 bases at V and 0 bases at J, with 14 bases between. The CDR3 bases are TGTGCCAGCAGCCCCCGAGCGTTCTATAGCAATCAGCCCCAGCATTTT. It specifies CASSPRAFYSNQPQHF.